The 30 T cell receptor beta chains listed next were all sequenced from one sample in a study of blood T cells in healthy people across ages. For the second PCR, which ran for 7 to 11 cycles, a sample-barcoded 5' primer and a J-beta primer mix were used. TCRdb used MiXCR to reprocess the 5' RACE reads, holding one entry per CDR3 protein. This table has some 900,000 distinct CDR3 sequences, 25% to 30% appearing once. Sequencing was done on a sample of blood. The receptors derive from a woman of 80 years or more in good health.

In this sample, this clonotype turned up a few times. This could be a read error, since a much larger clone is one nucleotide away. The CDR3 does not close with the conserved phenylalanine or tryptophan, likely indicating a read error. The J gene is TRBJ1-2, the V gene TRBV6-6, with 7 bases that match TRBD1. The CDR3 loop spans 11 amino acids. J lost 8 bases, V lost 6 bases, and 3 bases had no gene match. Germline V gene sequence: CDR1 MNHNY, CDR2 SVGAGI (reference sequence). The CDR3, as DNA: TGTGCCAGCAGCCGACAGGGCGGCTACACCTGC. Translation gives CASSRQGGYTC.

This clonotype appeared a single time. A much larger clone differs from this one at a single base, so this may be a read error. The gene calls are TRBV18 and TRBJ2-6; D is possibly TRBD1 or TRBD2 (5 bases each). Germline lookup yields CDR1 KGHSH and CDR2 LQKENI. The CDR3 extends over 15 amino acids. This CDR3 reads CASSPLLDGANVRTF. The CDR3 nucleotides read TGTGCCAGCTCACCATTACTAGATGGGGCCAACGTCCGGACTTTC.

This clonotype was recorded at least ten times. The chain couples TRBV4-3 to TRBJ1-5; unclear D gene. Germline-derived CDR1 and CDR2 are LGHNA and YSLEER. The CDR3 totals 14 residues. The V gene lost 0 bases and the J gene lost 5 bases, with 8 bases spanning the gap. The CDR3 is CASSQDGGDQPQHF. In DNA, the CDR3 is TGCGCCAGCAGCCAAGATGGCGGGGATCAGCCCCAGCATTTT.

In regard to this clonotype: At one boundary the junction diverges from the germline segment, which might be a read error. The chain links TRBV6-5 to TRBJ2-5; D is possibly TRBD1 (5 bases). The CDR3 covers 13 residues. Germline CDR1 reads MNHEY; CDR2 reads SVGAGI. CDR3 sequence (DNA): TGTGCCAGCAGTTATTGGGGCGGAGAGGCCCAGTACTTC. Protein: CASSYWGGEAQYF.

The chain is built from TRBV5-1 and TRBJ1-1; 7 bases agree with TRBD1. The junction had 6 bases not matched to a gene; V was cut back by 2 bases and J by 5 bases. Germline CDR1 is SGHRS and CDR2 is YFSETQ. The CDR3 covers 14 residues. CDR3 nucleotide sequence: TGCGCCAGCAGCTTTGAAGGGGGCGCGACTGAAGCTTTCTTT. Protein sequence: CASSFEGGATEAFF.

Remarks on this clonotype: Just one base apart from a much larger clone, this may be a read error. V usage is TRBV12-3 or TRBV12-4 and J usage is TRBJ1-4, with TRBD1 matching 10 bases. Trimming at V came to 8 bases and at J to 11 bases, leaving 14 bases not matched to a gene. This CDR3 has 15 amino acids. The CDR3 region is CASGSGTGALGKLFF. CDR3 in DNA: TGTGCCAGCGGTTCCGGGACAGGGGCGTTAGGGAAACTGTTTTTT.

This clonotype has at least ten counts. This CDR3 is CASSLGGVYGYTF. DNA for the CDR3: TGTGCCAGCAGCTTAGGAGGGGTCTATGGCTACACCTTC. This chain connects TRBV7-2 to TRBJ1-2; D is possibly TRBD1 (5 bases). This CDR3 is 13 amino acids long. The germline CDR1 and CDR2 sequences are SGHTA and FQGNSA. The V end lost 1 base, the J end lost 4 bases, and 7 bases lay between the germline ends.

This clonotype was detected a few times. V gene TRBV19 combines with J gene TRBJ1-1; D gene unclear. V shed 7 bases and J shed 1 base, with 7 bases lying between them. This CDR3 contains 12 residues. In germline, CDR1 is LNHDA, CDR2 SQIVND (reference sequence). CDR3 nucleotide sequence: TGTGCCAGTATCGCGGAGAACACTGAAGCTTTCTTT. It is translated as CASIAENTEAFF.

The rearrangement joins TRBV2 to TRBJ1-2; 9 nucleotides match TRBD1. This CDR3 has 14 residues. V shed 7 bases, J shed 0 bases, and the junction held 3 bases outside the gene matches. Per germline, CDR1 SNHLY and CDR2 FYNNEI. The CDR3 DNA is TGTGCCAGCATGGGGACAGGGCCTAACTATGGCTACACCTTC. The encoded protein is CASMGTGPNYGYTF.

The rearrangement uses TRBV11-2 and TRBJ2-2; TRBD1 aligns across 8 bases. The V segment lost 3 bases and the J segment 13 bases; nucleotides outside the gene matches: 4. CDR3 length: 12 amino acids. Germline-derived CDR1 and CDR2 are SGHAT and FQNNGV. CDR3 in DNA: TGTGCCAGCAGCTTCGGACAGGGTGTGCTGTTTTTT. This encodes CASSFGQGVLFF.

This clonotype has at least ten counts. The chain links TRBV29-1 to TRBJ2-5; D is perhaps TRBD2 (5 bases). The germline CDR1 and CDR2 sequences are SQVTM and ANQGSEA. V lost 7 bases and J 0 bases, leaving 15 bases between the germline ends. This CDR3 is built from 14 residues. The CDR3 DNA follows: TGCAGCGCCCGTCGGCCGGGGAACCAAGAGACCCAGTACTTC. Protein product: CSARRPGNQETQYF.

The chain couples TRBV6-2 or TRBV6-3 to TRBJ2-5; no firm D call. V lost 6 bases and J lost 4, with 12 bases in between. The CDR3 covers 13 residues. Germline lookup yields CDR1 MNHEY and CDR2 SVGEGT. The DNA for the CDR3 is TGTGCCAGCAGACTGGGGTCCCCAGAGACCCAGTACTTC. It codes for CASRLGSPETQYF.

The table lists this clonotype with many counts. This sequence joins TRBV4-3 and TRBJ2-7, with 12 bases aligning to TRBD1. The junction had 23 bases not matched to a gene; V was cut back by 4 bases and J by 4 bases. Germline lookup yields CDR1 LGHNA and CDR2 YSLEER. CDR3 length: 21 amino acids. The CDR3 region is CASSRDHSGQGASIGGYEQYF. The CDR3 DNA sequence: TGCGCCAGCAGCCGAGACCATTCGGGACAGGGGGCGAGTATAGGGGGATACGAGCAGTACTTC.

J is TRBJ2-5 and V is TRBV12-3 or TRBV12-4; 9 nucleotides match TRBD1. This CDR3 is built from 15 residues. J was trimmed by 5 bases and V by 6 bases; bases with no gene match: 10. The CDR3 sequence: CASSSGTGRGETQYF. The CDR3 coding sequence is TGTGCCAGCAGCTCCGGGACAGGGCGAGGGGAGACCCAGTACTTC.

This clonotype has ten or more counts. The gene calls are TRBV7-2 and TRBJ2-1, with TRBD2 matching 16 bases. The CDR3 totals 16 residues. Germline CDR1 and CDR2: SGHTA and FQGNSA. The J segment lost 10 bases and the V segment lost 4 bases, leaving 7 bases of the junction unmatched. In DNA form, the CDR3 reads TGTGCCAGCAGCTCCCCGGGACTAGCGGGGGGGTCAGAGCAGTTCTTC. Protein sequence: CASSSPGLAGGSEQFF.

Details on this clonotype: The junction departs from the called germline gene at one end, perhaps through a read error. The chain recombines TRBV6-5 with TRBJ2-5; D perhaps matches TRBD1 (6 bases). TRBJ2-7 matches the DNA end more closely, so the J call is doubtful. Germline V gene lookup returns CDR1 MNHEY and CDR2 SVGAGI. The CDR3 is 14 amino acids. CDR3 sequence reads: CTSSPGVSSYEQYF. DNA of the CDR3: TGTACCAGCAGTCCAGGGGTCAGCTCCTACGAGCAGTACTTC.

The rearrangement uses TRBV7-3 and TRBJ2-1; D uncertain. CDR1 is SGHTA and CDR2 is FQGTGA in the germline V gene. V was shortened by 5 bases and J by 6 bases, with 14 bases between the two germline ends. The CDR3 runs 14 residues. The CDR3 protein is CASSPGRKVNEQFF. The CDR3 nucleotides are TGTGCCAGCAGCCCCGGAAGAAAGGTCAATGAGCAGTTCTTC.

This clonotype was detected a few times. V usage is TRBV7-9 and J usage is TRBJ1-6; D unresolved. V lost 5 bases and J lost 9, with 14 bases in between. This CDR3 spans 14 amino acids. CDR1 SEHNR and CDR2 FQNEAQ come from the germline V gene (reference sequence). As DNA, the CDR3 is TGTGCCAGCAGCCCGGCCCCCGGCGGTTCACCCCTCCACTTT. Amino acids: CASSPAPGGSPLHF. The variable domain in full, completed from reference TRBV7-9 and TRBJ1-6, reads DTGVSQNPRHKITKRGQNVTFRCDPISEHNRLYWYRQTLGQGPEFLTYFQNEAQLEKSRLLSDRFSAERPKGSFSTLEIQRTEQGDSAMYLCASSPAPGGSPLHFGNGTRLTVT.

About this clonotype itself: This may come from a read error, since a much larger clone is one base off. This chain joins TRBV2 and TRBJ2-4; D is uncertain. Germline CDR1 reads SNHLY; CDR2 reads FYNNEI. This CDR3 contains 12 residues. V was shortened by 6 bases and J by 9 bases, with 12 bases between the two germline ends. The CDR3 DNA follows: TGTGCCAGCAGGCTAGTAGACCCCATTCAGTACTTC. This encodes CASRLVDPIQYF.

About this clonotype: A single base separates this from a much larger clone, so it may be a read error. The chain links TRBV28 to TRBJ2-3; 7 positions agree with TRBD1. The CDR3 runs to 12 residues. Germline V gene data show CDR1 as MDHEN and CDR2 as SYDVKM. With 5 bases clipped from V and 8 bases from J, the junction kept 4 bases outside the gene matches. The CDR3 sequence is CASSTEGATQYF. In nucleotides, the CDR3 is TGTGCCAGCAGTACAGAGGGGGCTACGCAGTATTTT.

In the case of this clonotype: This could be a read error, since a much larger clone is one nucleotide away. The V and J genes are TRBV7-2 and TRBJ1-6, with a weak D call TRBD1 (5 bases). This CDR3 is 15 amino acids long. The germline V gene encodes CDR1 SGHTA and CDR2 FQGNSA. The CDR3 region is CASSLSQGLGSPPHF. Here the CDR3 DNA reads TGTGCCAGCAGCTTATCGCAGGGACTAGGGTCACCCCCCCACTTT.

CDR3 sequence (DNA): TGCAGTGCTAGCGGCTATTTCTATGGCTACACCTTC. The encoded protein is CSASGYFYGYTF. The V call is TRBV20-1, the J call TRBJ1-2; D gene uncertain. The CDR3 covers 12 residues. V was pared by 3 bases and J by 4 bases, with 9 bases between. Germline values: CDR1 DFQATT, CDR2 SNEGSKA (reference sequence).

This rearrangement joins TRBV6-2 or TRBV6-3 to TRBJ2-3; D could derive from TRBD1 or TRBD2 (6 bases each). The CDR3 length is 13 residues. CDR1 is MNHEY and CDR2 is SVGEGT in the germline V gene. V was shortened by 10 bases and J by 6 bases, with 17 bases between the two germline ends. The CDR3 region has the DNA TGTGCCACCCAGGAGGGGGGCGTGGATACGCAGTATTTT. Translated: CATQEGGVDTQYF.

In its sample, this clonotype was seen many times. The chain couples TRBV6-5 to TRBJ2-7; weak D call: TRBD1 (6 bases). The CDR3 loop spans 15 amino acids. Germline V gives CDR1 MNHEY, CDR2 SVGAGI. Trimming removed 5 bases from V and 2 bases from J, with 16 bases in between. The CDR3: CASSVTRGRAYEQYF. In DNA form, the CDR3 reads TGTGCCAGCAGTGTAACCAGGGGACGGGCCTACGAGCAGTACTTC.

The gene calls are TRBV6-6 and TRBJ1-1; D gene unclear. Germline values: CDR1 MNHNY, CDR2 SVGAGI (reference sequence). CDR3 size: 12 residues. V gave up 5 bases and J gave up 5 bases, with 9 bases separating them. CDR3 sequence: CASSVRETEAFF. In DNA, the CDR3 is TGTGCCAGCAGTGTCCGGGAGACTGAAGCTTTCTTT.

This clonotype was seen ten or more times. V gene TRBV29-1 combines with J gene TRBJ2-7, with D unclear. CDR1 and CDR2 (germline): SQVTM, ANQGSEA. The ends were cut back, 5 bases at V and 0 bases at J, with 14 bases in the middle. The CDR3 consists of 14 residues. CDR3 sequence reads: CSVFLTSPSYEQYF. The DNA for the CDR3 is TGCAGCGTTTTCTTGACTTCTCCCTCCTACGAGCAGTACTTC.

As for this clonotype: This may be a read error: a much more frequent sequence differs by one nucleotide. The genes are TRBV20-1 and TRBJ1-2; unclear D gene. Germline V lookup: CDR1 DFQATT, CDR2 SNEGSKA (reference sequence). CDR3 length: 14 residues. V dropped 3 bases and J dropped 6 bases, with 17 bases sitting between them. The CDR3 nucleotides read TGCAGTGCTAGTAAAGGACTGGGGATCAATGGCTACACCTTC. It translates to CSASKGLGINGYTF.

This clonotype was seen a single time. The V gene is TRBV19, the J gene TRBJ1-4, with D hard to call. V was cut by 5 bases and J by 6 bases, with 16 bases left in between. The CDR3 covers 15 residues. The germline V gene encodes CDR1 LNHDA and CDR2 SQIVND (reference sequence). CDR3: CASSLQANRDEKLFF. CDR3 DNA: TGTGCCAGTAGTCTTCAAGCTAACCGAGATGAAAAACTGTTTTTT.

The chain has TRBV7-2 and TRBJ1-5, with a weak D call TRBD1 (6 bases). The ends were cut back, 1 base at V and 1 base at J, with 11 bases in the middle. Germline CDR1 is SGHTA and CDR2 is FQGNSA. CDR3 size: 16 residues. CDR3 residues: CASSLGRGGSNQPQHF. The CDR3 DNA sequence: TGTGCCAGCAGCTTAGGTAGAGGGGGGAGCAATCAGCCCCAGCATTTT. Complete variable domain (other parts from reference TRBV7-2 and TRBJ1-5): GAGVSQSPSNKVTEKGKDVELRCDPISGHTALYWYRQSLGQGLEFLIYFQGNSAPDKSGLPSDRFSAERTGGSVSTLTIQRTQQEDSAVYLCASSLGRGGSNQPQHFGDGTRLSIL.

This clonotype has ten or more counts. The rearrangement links TRBV7-2 to TRBJ2-5, with TRBD2 identical over 16 bases. Trimming removed 4 bases from V and 5 bases from J; junction bases left unmatched: 13. Germline V CDR1 and CDR2: SGHTA, FQGNSA. The CDR3 is 19 residues long. The DNA for the CDR3 is TGTGCCAGCAGCTCTACCGGGACTAGCGGGGGGGTACGCCGGGAGACCCAGTACTTC. Translating it yields CASSSTGTSGGVRRETQYF.